The text below deals with one T cell receptor (beta chain). The data belong to a study of T cell responses to AZD1222 COVID-19 vaccine. The V segment lost 6 bases and the J segment 4 bases; nucleotides outside the gene matches: 12. The CDR3 spans 17 residues. The germline gives CDR1 LNHDA, CDR2 SQIVND (reference sequence). The table came from immunoSEQ multiplex PCR; TCRdb's copy has only in-frame clones and leaves some out. There are about 110,000 clones in the sample; nearly 90% occur only once, and 9.5% to 15% lies in the top ten. This rearrangement joins TRBV19 to TRBJ2-3; TRBD2 matches at 11 bases. The sequence derives from an adult in good health. The specimen comprised peripheral blood, sampled on day 0 of MenACWY control vaccination. The CDR3 DNA reads TGTGCCAGTAGCCGAACTCTACTAGCGGGGGAACCAGATACGCAGTATTTT. This codes for CASSRTLLAGEPDTQYF. Variable domain in full (rest from reference TRBV19 and TRBJ2-3): DGGITQSPKYLFRKEGQNVTLSCEQNLNHDAMYWYRQDPGQGLRLIYYSQIVNDFQKGDIAEGYSVSREKKESFPLTVTSAQKNPTAFYLCASSRTLLAGEPDTQYFGPGTRLTVL.